Presented here are 32 T cell receptor beta chains from one specimen sequenced in a study of blood T cell repertoires in COVID-19 (dated by TCRdb to 2020 to 2022). The method was the immunoSEQ multiplex PCR assay. The immuneACCESS repertoire file appears here via TCRdb, limited to in-frame rearrangements. These files lack a portion of the clones; in checked studies, under half of the deficit traces to unresolved V genes, and the cause of the others is not known. Here the sample has fewer than 50,000 clones; around 85% occur a single time. The ten largest clonotypes hold more than 30% of the sample. Material for sequencing was peripheral blood. These receptors all stem from a man aged 40-50 years with active or convalescent COVID-19.

The chain combines TRBV5-5 with TRBJ1-3, with a possible D match to TRBD1 (6 bases). The V gene lost 1 base and the J gene lost 0 bases, with 8 bases spanning the gap. This CDR3 region has 15 residues. The V gene's germline CDR1 is SGHKS and CDR2 YYEKEE (reference sequence). CDR3 loop: CASSLQGGSGNTIYF. CDR3 nucleotide sequence: TGTGCCAGCAGCTTGCAAGGGGGCTCTGGAAACACCATATATTTT.

Many counts were recorded for this clone. The chain is built from TRBV30 and TRBJ1-5, with TRBD1 matching over 7 bases. In germline, CDR1 is GTSNPN, CDR2 SVGIG (reference sequence). The CDR3 has 15 residues. V trimming: 2 bases; J trimming: 3 bases; junction bases outside the gene matches: 7. As DNA, the CDR3 is TGTGCCTGGAGTAGAAGGGACAGAGCCAATCAGCCCCAGCATTTT. This codes for CAWSRRDRANQPQHF. Drawing the rest from reference TRBV30 and TRBJ1-5, the complete variable domain is SQTIHQWPATLVQPVGSPLSLECTVEGTSNPNLYWYRQAAGRGLQLLFYSVGIGQISSEVPQNLSASRPQDRQFILSSKKLLLSDSGFYLCAWSRRDRANQPQHFGDGTRLSIL.

The chain links TRBV6-4 to TRBJ2-1; TRBD1 aligns across 7 bases. CDR1 and CDR2 from the germline V gene are MRHNA and SNTAGT. With V trimmed by 2 bases and J by 5 bases, 0 bases remained unmatched. The CDR3 length is 13 residues. CDR3: CASSDRGHNEQFF. CDR3 nucleotide sequence: TGTGCCAGCAGTGACAGGGGGCACAATGAGCAGTTCTTC.

J is TRBJ1-1 and V is TRBV19, with D possibly TRBD1 on 5 matching bases. Trimming stripped 5 bases from V and 0 bases from J, with 7 bases between. Germline V gene sequence: CDR1 LNHDA, CDR2 SQIVND (reference sequence). The CDR3 totals 13 residues. CDR3 coding DNA: TGTGCCAGTAGTGCCAGGGTGAACACTGAAGCTTTCTTT. Translating gives CASSARVNTEAFF.

The gene calls are TRBV30 and TRBJ1-2, with a possible D match to TRBD1 (5 bases). Germline CDR1 reads GTSNPN; CDR2 reads SVGIG (reference sequence). The CDR3 spans 13 residues. V gave up 6 bases and J gave up 2 bases, with 13 bases separating them. CDR3 amino acids: CACHWRQNYGYTF. As DNA, the CDR3 is TGTGCCTGCCATTGGCGACAGAACTATGGCTACACCTTC. The full variable domain, in which reference TRBV30 and TRBJ1-2 provide the parts outside the CDR3, is SQTIHQWPATLVQPVGSPLSLECTVEGTSNPNLYWYRQAAGRGLQLLFYSVGIGQISSEVPQNLSASRPQDRQFILSSKKLLLSDSGFYLCACHWRQNYGYTFGSGTRLTVV.

V and J are TRBV12-5 and TRBJ1-1; 8 bases are a match to TRBD1. The CDR3 has 15 amino acids. CDR1 LGHNT and CDR2 FRNRAP come from the germline V gene. J was trimmed by 4 bases and V by 5 bases; bases with no gene match: 9. CDR3 sequence (DNA): TGTGCTAGTGGTCAAAGGACAGGGTTCGGCACTGAAGCTTTCTTT. Translated: CASGQRTGFGTEAFF.

The chain uses TRBV7-2 and TRBJ1-1, with D perhaps matching TRBD1 (6 bases). The CDR3 totals 15 residues. Germline V CDR1 and CDR2: SGHTA, FQGNSA. V shed 5 bases and J shed 0 bases, with 13 bases lying between them. The DNA for the CDR3 is TGTGCCAGCAGCAGGACAGCGCCCTTGAACACTGAAGCTTTCTTT. Protein product: CASSRTAPLNTEAFF.

The chain links TRBV2 to TRBJ1-1; D perhaps matches TRBD1 (6 bases). The CDR3 totals 15 residues. Trimming stripped 5 bases from V and 1 base from J, with 14 bases between. Germline V lookup: CDR1 SNHLY, CDR2 FYNNEI. In DNA, the CDR3 is TGTGCCAGCAGTCCCATGGGACACTCGAACACTGAAGCTTTCTTT. It encodes CASSPMGHSNTEAFF. Based on the CDR3 plus reference TRBV2 and TRBJ1-1, the full variable domain is EPEVTQTPSHQVTQMGQEVILRCVPISNHLYFYWYRQILGQKVEFLVSFYNNEISEKSEIFDDQFSVERPDGSNFTLKIRSTKLEDSAMYFCASSPMGHSNTEAFFGQGTRLTVV.

The chain uses TRBV4-3 and TRBJ1-1; 9 bases are a match to TRBD1. The CDR3 covers 16 residues. V lost 1 base and J lost 1; bases outside the gene matches: 4. Germline V gene sequence: CDR1 LGHNA, CDR2 YSLEER. For the CDR3, the DNA is TGCGCCAGCAGCCAAGGGGGGGACAGGGCGAACACTGAAGCTTTCTTT. Translated: CASSQGGDRANTEAFF.

This chain links TRBV7-3 with TRBJ1-1; TRBD1 might be the D (5 bases). This CDR3 region has 15 residues. Trimming stripped 3 bases from V and 0 bases from J, with 11 bases between. The germline CDR1 and CDR2 sequences are SGHTA and FQGTGA. CDR3 in amino acids: CASSFQPGVNTEAFF. Written as DNA, the CDR3 is TGTGCCAGCAGCTTCCAGCCGGGGGTGAACACTGAAGCTTTCTTT.

This chain's CDR3 is CASSLWTSGGTTGELFF. CDR3 sequence (DNA): TGTGCCAGCAGCCTCTGGACTAGCGGGGGTACGACCGGGGAGCTGTTTTTT. This chain links TRBV5-6 with TRBJ2-2; 13 nucleotides match TRBD2. Trimming removed 4 bases from V and 5 bases from J; junction bases left unmatched: 8. The CDR3 is 17 amino acids. Germline lookup yields CDR1 SGHDT and CDR2 YYEEEE.

This clone was seen a handful of times. J is TRBJ2-3 and V is TRBV25-1; a weak D match, TRBD1 (6 bases). The V gene's germline CDR1 is MGHDK and CDR2 SYGVNS. V gave up 9 bases and J gave up 1 base, with 8 bases separating them. The CDR3 length is 12 residues. The CDR3 protein is CARQGCTDTQYF. As DNA, the CDR3 is TGTGCCAGACAGGGTTGCACAGATACGCAGTATTTT.

In this sample, this clone turned up a few times. This chain connects TRBV5-5 to TRBJ2-2, with a tentative D call TRBD2 (6 bases). The CDR3 extends over 15 amino acids. CDR1 and CDR2 (germline): SGHKS, YYEKEE (reference sequence). V lost 4 bases and J 6 bases, leaving 16 bases between the germline ends. The CDR3 DNA reads TGTGCCAGCAGCACCCAAGTGAGGGAGGCCGGGGAGCTGTTTTTT. Translated, it gives CASSTQVREAGELFF.

The chain has TRBV13 and TRBJ2-7, with TRBD2 identical over 10 bases. V lost 9 bases to trimming and J lost 5 bases; unmatched junction nucleotides: 7. CDR1 PRHDT and CDR2 FYEKMQ come from the germline V gene (reference sequence). The CDR3 is 13 residues long. CDR3 region: CASTLAGADEQYF. DNA for the CDR3: TGTGCCAGTACCCTAGCGGGGGCGGACGAGCAGTACTTC.

The CDR3 sequence: CASSRAGSSYNEQFF. The CDR3 coding sequence is TGTGCCAGCAGCCGAGCGGGGAGCTCCTACAATGAGCAGTTCTTC. This sequence joins TRBV3-1 (or the pseudogene TRBV3-2) and TRBJ2-1; TRBD2 agrees at 7 bases. With 4 bases clipped from V and 0 bases from J, the junction kept 3 bases outside the gene matches. This CDR3 has 15 amino acids. The germline V gene encodes CDR1 LGHDT and CDR2 YNNKEL (reference sequence).

The rearrangement uses TRBV29-1 and TRBJ1-1; D remains ambiguous. There are 14 residues in the CDR3. CDR1 is SQVTM, CDR2 ANQGSEA, per germline. With 0 bases removed from V and 8 bases from J, the gap between germline ends came to 16 bases. CDR3 nucleotide sequence: TGCAGCGTTGAAGATTCATTGGCGTACAGCGAAGCTTTCTTT. Its translation: CSVEDSLAYSEAFF.

This clone occurred once. Here the CDR3 reads CASGDSSYGYTF. The CDR3 DNA reads TGCGCCAGTGGGGACAGTAGTTATGGCTACACCTTC. The chain has TRBV5-1 and TRBJ1-2; 7 bases align to TRBD1. CDR3 length: 12 amino acids. After removal of 8 bases from V and 5 bases from J, the junction contained 6 bases not matched to a gene. Germline V gene lookup returns CDR1 SGHRS and CDR2 YFSETQ. The whole variable domain, remainder taken from reference TRBV5-1 and TRBJ1-2, is KAGVTQTPRYLIKTRGQQVTLSCSPISGHRSVSWYQQTPGQGLQFLFEYFSETQRNKGNFPGRFSGRQFSNSRSEMNVSTLELGDSALYLCASGDSSYGYTFGSGTRLTVV.

The rearrangement joins TRBV19 to TRBJ1-2; TRBD1 matches at 9 bases. V was clipped by 3 bases and J by 4 bases; unmatched bases: 6. This CDR3 spans 15 amino acids. Germline CDR1 and CDR2: LNHDA and SQIVND (reference sequence). The CDR3 loop reads CASSITGGFSYGYTF. CDR3 coding DNA: TGTGCCAGTAGTATCACAGGGGGCTTCAGCTATGGCTACACCTTC.

The V gene is TRBV10-3, the J gene TRBJ1-2, with 10 nucleotides matching TRBD1. The CDR3 extends over 13 amino acids. V trimming: 2 bases; J trimming: 7 bases; junction bases outside the gene matches: 1. Germline V lookup: CDR1 ENHRY, CDR2 SYGVKD. The DNA of the CDR3 is TGTGCCATCAGTGAGGGGACAGGGGCTGGCTACACCTTC. Protein product: CAISEGTGAGYTF.

This sequence joins TRBV27 and TRBJ1-6, with unresolved D. CDR3 length: 16 residues. Germline V CDR1 and CDR2: MNHEY, SMNVEV (reference sequence). Trimming took 7 bases from V and 6 from J, leaving 19 bases between them. This CDR3 reads CASTLGRADFNSPLHF. As DNA, the CDR3 is TGTGCCAGCACCTTAGGGAGAGCAGATTTTAATTCACCCCTCCACTTT.

In its sample, this clone was seen once. The chain links TRBV28 to TRBJ1-2, with D possibly TRBD1 on 5 matching bases. V was cut by 8 bases and J by 0 bases, with 13 bases left in between. Germline V gives CDR1 MDHEN, CDR2 SYDVKM. This CDR3 comprises 14 residues. CDR3 loop: CASSTGGTNYGYTF. The CDR3 region has the DNA TGTGCCAGCTCCACTGGGGGGACTAACTATGGCTACACCTTC.

DNA for the CDR3: TGTGCCAGCAGTCTAGTGCGAGGGGCACCAGGGGGACTGTTTTTT. It specifies CASSLVRGAPGGLFF. The J gene is TRBJ1-4, the V gene TRBV6-5, with 7 bases that match TRBD1. This CDR3 has 15 amino acids. Germline values: CDR1 MNHEY, CDR2 SVGAGI. V shed 5 bases, J shed 13 bases, and the junction held 16 bases outside the gene matches.

V is TRBV7-9 and J is TRBJ1-5; D is undetermined. V lost 7 bases, J lost 3 bases, and 10 bases lay in between. Germline lookup yields CDR1 SEHNR and CDR2 FQNEAQ (reference sequence). The CDR3 contains 13 residues. The CDR3, as DNA: TGTGCCAGCACCCTAGGACTCAATCAGCCCCAGCATTTT. This encodes CASTLGLNQPQHF.

The J gene is TRBJ2-1, the V gene TRBV19; possibly TRBD2 for D (6 bases). The germline V and J ends were trimmed by 6 bases and 9 bases, with 9 bases remaining between them. The CDR3 loop spans 11 amino acids. Germline CDR1 LNHDA, CDR2 SQIVND (reference sequence). CDR3 amino acids: CASRAGVEQFF. CDR3 nucleotides: TGTGCCAGTAGAGCGGGTGTTGAGCAGTTCTTC.

The CDR3 loop is CATGLNSPLHF. In DNA, the CDR3 is TGTGCCACTGGGCTTAATTCACCCCTCCACTTT. V usage is TRBV6-5 and J usage is TRBJ1-6; D gene ambiguous. This CDR3 contains 11 residues. Germline V gene sequence: CDR1 MNHEY, CDR2 SVGAGI. Trimming took off 10 bases at V and 6 bases at J, with 7 bases between the two ends.

The chain recombines TRBV3-1 (or the pseudogene TRBV3-2) with TRBJ2-1; possible D gene TRBD1, 5 bases. Germline V CDR1 and CDR2: LGHDT, YNNKEL (reference sequence). Trimming stripped 4 bases from V and 4 bases from J, with 8 bases between. The CDR3 totals 13 residues. CDR3 region: CASSLDSYNEQFF. CDR3 DNA: TGTGCCAGCAGCCTTGACAGTTACAATGAGCAGTTCTTC.

This chain uses TRBV9 with TRBJ2-1; D perhaps matches TRBD1 (5 bases). This CDR3 has 17 amino acids. CDR1 is SGDLS and CDR2 is YYNGEE in the germline V gene. Trimming pared 0 bases from V and 7 bases from J, leaving 20 bases between. The CDR3 DNA follows: TGTGCCAGCAGCGTAGATCTTGGGGCTATACCAGGGAATGAGCAGTTCTTC. Protein sequence: CASSVDLGAIPGNEQFF.

This clone was picked up one time. The chain links TRBV6-5 to TRBJ2-6; unclear D gene. Germline V CDR1 and CDR2: MNHEY, SVGAGI. CDR3 size: 16 residues. V dropped 4 bases and J dropped 0 bases, with 10 bases sitting between them. The CDR3 DNA reads as TGTGCCAGCAGTTCCCGGGTCGTCTCTGGGGCCAACGTCCTGACTTTC. Protein sequence: CASSSRVVSGANVLTF.

The rearrangement uses TRBV19 and TRBJ1-2; 9 nucleotides agree with TRBD1. The CDR3 consists of 17 residues. Germline trimming cut 1 base from V and 2 bases from J; bases unmatched to any gene: 8. The germline V gene encodes CDR1 LNHDA and CDR2 SQIVND (reference sequence). The CDR3 spells CASSIGYRGLANYGYTF. The DNA for the CDR3 is TGTGCCAGTAGTATAGGTTACAGGGGGCTTGCGAACTATGGCTACACCTTC.

This rearrangement joins TRBV6-6 to TRBJ2-5; D unresolved. V was shortened by 5 bases and J by 5 bases, with 12 bases between the two germline ends. CDR1 and CDR2 from the germline V gene are MNHNY and SVGAGI (reference sequence). The CDR3 loop spans 13 amino acids. The DNA for the CDR3 is TGTGCCAGCAGTCCAACAGAACGGGAGACCCAGTACTTC. Amino acid sequence: CASSPTERETQYF.

The chain joins TRBV4-1 to TRBJ2-1; 8 bases line up with TRBD2. The ends lost 1 base at V and 8 bases at J; junction bases unmatched: 16. The CDR3 has 18 amino acids. CDR1 MGHRA and CDR2 YSYEKL come from the germline V gene. This CDR3 reads CASSQGLFGTGGPDEQFF. The DNA of the CDR3 is TGCGCCAGCAGCCAAGGGTTGTTCGGGACGGGGGGGCCGGATGAGCAGTTCTTC.

This clone was recorded only once. V and J are TRBV19 and TRBJ2-1; perhaps TRBD2 as D (5 bases). CDR3 length: 12 amino acids. The V gene lost 3 bases and the J gene lost 9 bases, with 9 bases spanning the gap. Germline V gene data show CDR1 as LNHDA and CDR2 as SQIVND (reference sequence). CDR3 sequence reads: CASSILEGEQFF. DNA for the CDR3: TGTGCCAGTAGTATTCTAGAGGGTGAGCAGTTCTTC.